These 9 T cell receptor beta chains were all obtained from the same sample, sequenced in a study of blood T cell repertoires in COVID-19. Here immunoSEQ multiplex PCR was the method, and the copy in TCRdb shows in-frame clones only, minus some. The sample records some 98,000 clones, around 80% being singletons. Specimen: peripheral blood. The source is a human donor in a cohort sampled during active COVID-19.

The rearrangement joins TRBV7-5 to TRBJ1-3; TRBD1 was called by the table and not checked on the DNA. TRBV7-5 is annotated as a pseudogene. CDR3 size: 20 residues. The CDR3 loop is CVRSKNNTGTGNLIGNTIYF. In nucleotides, the CDR3 is TGTGTCAGAAGCAAAAATAACACCGGGACAGGGAACTTAATAGGAAACACCATATATTTT.

The V call is TRBV5-6, the J call TRBJ1-5; 7 bases align to TRBD1. Trimming removed 6 bases from V and 3 bases from J; junction bases left unmatched: 6. The germline CDR1 and CDR2 sequences are SGHDT and YYEEEE. There are 14 residues in the CDR3. The CDR3 spells CASMKQGYNQPQHF. CDR3 DNA sequence: TGTGCCAGCATGAAACAGGGGTACAATCAGCCCCAGCATTTT.

This clone was observed a handful of times. The chain uses TRBV28 and TRBJ1-4; a weak D match, TRBD1 (5 bases). The CDR3 covers 13 residues. Germline assignment: CDR1 MDHEN and CDR2 SYDVKM. V lost 9 bases, J lost 8 bases, and 16 bases lay in between. The CDR3 loop reads CASRGGAWEKLFF. CDR3 DNA: TGTGCCAGTCGGGGAGGGGCGTGGGAAAAACTGTTTTTT.

This chain connects TRBV14 to TRBJ1-2, with unresolved D. V lost 0 bases and J lost 4, with 12 bases in between. CDR1 is SGHDN, CDR2 FVKESK, per germline. This CDR3 is built from 15 residues. The CDR3 loop reads CASSQDGYGFYGYTF. CDR3 DNA sequence: TGTGCCAGCAGCCAAGACGGTTACGGGTTCTATGGCTACACCTTC.

V usage is TRBV30 and J usage is TRBJ1-5; D is perhaps TRBD1 (6 bases). The CDR3 consists of 14 residues. The ends were cut back, 2 bases at V and 0 bases at J, with 8 bases in the middle. Germline CDR1 and CDR2: GTSNPN and SVGIG (reference sequence). As DNA, the CDR3 is TGTGCCTGGAGTACAGGGTCTAGCAATCAGCCCCAGCATTTT. It translates to CAWSTGSSNQPQHF. Full variable domain (remainder filled in from reference TRBV30 and TRBJ1-5): SQTIHQWPATLVQPVGSPLSLECTVEGTSNPNLYWYRQAAGRGLQLLFYSVGIGQISSEVPQNLSASRPQDRQFILSSKKLLLSDSGFYLCAWSTGSSNQPQHFGDGTRLSIL.

The rearrangement uses TRBV7-2 and TRBJ2-7; D is unresolved. The V end lost 5 bases, the J end lost 7 bases, and 21 bases lay between the germline ends. CDR3 length: 15 amino acids. The germline V gene encodes CDR1 SGHTA and CDR2 FQGNSA. The chain's CDR3 is CASSPQWHGEMEQYF. The CDR3 coding sequence is TGTGCCAGCAGCCCCCAGTGGCACGGAGAGATGGAGCAGTACTTC.

The V call is TRBV15, the J call TRBJ2-7; D unresolved. Germline V gives CDR1 LNHNV, CDR2 YYDKDF (reference sequence). The CDR3 runs 15 residues. Trimming removed 0 bases from V and 4 bases from J, with 13 bases in between. The CDR3 DNA sequence: TGTGCCACCAGCAGAGATCCGATCAGAAGTTACGAGCAGTACTTC. Its translation: CATSRDPIRSYEQYF.

CDR3 loop: CASADRAQETQYF. The CDR3 nucleotides are TGTGCCAGCGCGGACAGGGCACAAGAGACCCAGTACTTC. The chain links TRBV18 to TRBJ2-5, with 8 bases identical to TRBD1. The J segment lost 2 bases and the V segment lost 8 bases, leaving 4 bases of the junction unmatched. Germline V lookup: CDR1 KGHSH, CDR2 LQKENI. There are 13 residues in the CDR3.

CDR3 sequence: CASSTIGGATEAFF. The CDR3 coding sequence is TGTGCCAGTAGCACAATCGGGGGGGCCACTGAAGCTTTCTTT. V gene TRBV19 combines with J gene TRBJ1-1; perhaps TRBD1 as D (6 bases). Germline V gene lookup returns CDR1 LNHDA and CDR2 SQIVND (reference sequence). The CDR3 is made up of 14 amino acids. Trimming took 6 bases from V and 4 from J, leaving 15 bases between them.